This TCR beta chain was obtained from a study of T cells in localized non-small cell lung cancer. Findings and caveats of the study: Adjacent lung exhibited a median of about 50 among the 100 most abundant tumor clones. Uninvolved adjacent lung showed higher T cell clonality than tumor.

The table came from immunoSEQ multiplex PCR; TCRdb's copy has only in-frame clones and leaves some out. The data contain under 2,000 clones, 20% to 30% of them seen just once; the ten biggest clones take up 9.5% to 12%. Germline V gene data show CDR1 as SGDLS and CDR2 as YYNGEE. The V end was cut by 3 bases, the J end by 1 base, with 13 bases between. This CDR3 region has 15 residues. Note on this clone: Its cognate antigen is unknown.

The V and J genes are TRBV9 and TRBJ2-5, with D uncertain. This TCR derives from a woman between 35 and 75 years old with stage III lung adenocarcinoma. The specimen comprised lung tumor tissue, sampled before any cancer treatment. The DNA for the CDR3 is TGTGCCAGCAGCGCCCCTCTTGGGCCCCAAGAGACCCAGTACTTC. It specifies CASSAPLGPQETQYF.